The text below deals with one T cell receptor (beta chain). This sample is drawn from a study of blood T cell repertoires in COVID-19. Study-wide background: The origin of the acute and convalescent COVID-19 samples was the United States, Italy and Spain. PBMCs, B-cell-depleted T cells, or T cells were the source of the cDNA or gDNA that made up the material.

Original processing methods: Reference gene primer amplification gave nucleated cell count estimates. Sequenced by immunoSEQ multiplex PCR; TCRdb stores in-frame clones only, minus some. V and J calls and clone size follow that table, whereas D and trimming were derived from the DNA. The sample holds over 80,000 clones, less than 80% seen once. Germline trimming cut 6 bases from V and 4 bases from J; bases unmatched to any gene: 7. Germline values: CDR1 SGHRS, CDR2 YFSETQ. This CDR3 contains 15 residues. The rearrangement joins TRBV5-1 to TRBJ2-2; the match to TRBD1 covers 9 bases. The receptor comes from a woman between 45 and 65 years old with acute or convalescent COVID-19. Sequencing used peripheral blood. CDR3 sequence (DNA): TGCGCCAGCACCTGGGGACAGGGAGGCACCGGGGAGCTGTTTTTT. This encodes CASTWGQGGTGELFF.